The present T cell receptor (beta chain) was sequenced within a study of blood T cells in healthy people across ages. Study results and caveats: While age rose, TCR beta diversity per million T cells dropped in a roughly linear way.

This clonotype has a handful of counts. Antigen: not known. The CDR3 covers 15 residues. The germline V gene has CDR1 SQVTM and CDR2 ANQGSEA. Trimming shortened V by 3 bases and J by 1 base, and 13 bases separated the two germline ends. A J-beta primer mix and a sample-barcoded 5' primer were used in a second PCR of roughly 6 to 12 cycles. TCRdb analysed the 5' RACE reads with MiXCR anew, one entry per CDR3 protein. The repertoire holds 1.5 million to 2 million distinct CDR3 sequences, more than 35% seen once, with around 23% in the top ten. The chain recombines TRBV29-1 with TRBJ2-1, with a tentative D call TRBD2 (6 bases). This clonotype originated in a human donor in good health. The specimen sequenced was blood. The CDR3 loop reads CSVDMAGSSYNEQFF. CDR3 nucleotide sequence: TGCAGCGTTGATATGGCGGGGAGTTCCTACAATGAGCAGTTCTTC.